This T cell receptor (beta chain) was sequenced during a study of cytomegalovirus exposure and HLA in healthy donors listed by TCRdb under 2017. About the study as a whole: The 650 to 750 repertoires of the first cohort and the roughly 120 validation repertoires were produced on the same platform, according to a later analysis. The aim of the study was to test whether cataloging public T cell receptors could identify signatures of past pathogen exposure. A separate validation cohort of about 110 different subjects was used in addition to the roughly 720-subject first cohort. To predict cytomegalovirus infection status, the study brought together high-throughput TCR immunosequencing, statistical association of individual TCRs with disease status, and machine learning. Findings and caveats that apply to the study as a whole: Subsequent analysis determined that TCRs grouped into clusters in the first cohort also showed a tendency toward co-occurrence across the roughly 120 validation repertoires, and about 93% of cluster scores exceeded 0. Across donors, most TCR sequences were observed very rarely, whereas some public TCRs were present in many individuals. In the study, approximately 160 TCR beta chains were listed as associated with cytomegalovirus. A later analysis had no HLA typing for the validation cohort, so co-occurrence there was scored across all 110 or so repertoires. The classifier was reported to diagnose cytomegalovirus status with high specificity and sensitivity in both the original cohort and the validation cohort. The authors suggested that the approach could potentially be extended to other disease states and immunological phenotypes. Three of the identified cytomegalovirus-associated TCR beta chains were confirmed in vitro to be specific for cytomegalovirus antigens.

Taken from the germline V gene, the CDR1 and CDR2 loops are KGHSH and LQKENI. The CDR3 contains 15 residues, cysteine and phenylalanine counted. Only CDR3 DNA remains: 45 bases, in frame from the first base. Ends trimmed: V by 3 bases, J by 5 bases; bases unmatched to a gene: 6. Details on this clone: What antigen it recognizes has not been identified. No base-level quality is on record; no much larger clone is a single base apart.

The protocol used for the library was the immunoSEQ multiplex PCR assay. Per the authors' processing: To diagnose cytomegalovirus status from the catalog of TCR beta chain sequences, a statistical classification framework was built. TCRdb stores this immuneACCESS table with in-frame sequences only. Part of the clones is absent; in the studies checked, under half of the shortfall reflects unresolved V genes, and no reason is known for the rest. The V and J calls and clone size come from that table; D and trimming were worked out from the DNA. For this sample the table gives a few hundred thousand clones, of which 70% to 90% were detected only once. The ten most abundant clones make up roughly 0.96% of the sample. The donors belonged to the validation cohort of over a hundred subjects, which was separate from the approximately 660-subject first cohort.

The V and J genes are TRBV18 and TRBJ2-5, with 10 middle bases fitting TRBD2. Material: PBMCs. This TCR derives from a man aged 25-45 years in good health and CMV-seronegative. The DNA sequence follows: TGTGCCAGCTCACCCAGCGGGGGGGCCGTGGAGACCCAGTACTTC. The resulting protein is CASSPSGGAVETQYF. The CDR3 plus the reference TRBV18 and TRBJ2-5 genes for the other parts give the full variable domain: NAGVMQNPRHLVRRRGQEARLRCSPMKGHSHVYWYRQLPEEGLKFMVYLQKENIIDESGMPKERFSAEFPKEGPSILRIQQVVRGDSAAYFCASSPSGGAVETQYFGPGTRLLVL.